The table lists the clone carrying this T cell receptor (beta chain) with a few counts. TCRdb reanalysed the 5' RACE reads using MiXCR and keeps one entry per CDR3 protein. The table includes some 48,000 distinct CDR3 sequences, just under 6.5% detected once. These data belong to a study of T cells after yellow fever vaccination. Across the study: Staining for CD3, CD45RA, CCR7 and CD95 enabled sorting of EM, EMRA, CM and Tscm memory subsets. General study findings and limits: High-abundance clonotypes from the bulk population could contaminate FACS-sorted repertoires.

This clonotype was obtained from a man aged 25 to 40 who received the YFV17D yellow fever vaccine. The input for sequencing was PBMCs, either bulk or a sorted T-cell subset (CD4+, CD8+, memory, or dextramer-sorted; not recorded which), taken 45 days after the yellow fever booster vaccination.

The CDR3 bases are TGTGCCAGCAGCCCTGGGGGACAGGGCACCGGGGAGCTGTTTTTT. Protein: CASSPGGQGTGELFF. V usage is TRBV5-4 and J usage is TRBJ2-2; 9 bases fit TRBD1. Losses at the gene ends were 4 bases for V and 4 bases for J; bases not matched to a gene: 5. The CDR3 extends over 15 amino acids. Germline assignment: CDR1 SGHNT and CDR2 YYREEE (reference sequence). Complete variable domain (other parts from reference TRBV5-4 and TRBJ2-2): ETGVTQSPTHLIKTRGQQVTLRCSSQSGHNTVSWYQQALGQGPQFIFQYYREEENGRGNFPPRFSGLQFPNYSSELNVNALELDDSALYLCASSPGGQGTGELFFGEGSRLTVL.